The sample holds many counts of the clone carrying this T cell receptor beta chain. These data come from a study of blood T cell repertoires in COVID-19. Using immunoSEQ multiplex PCR, the repertoire was profiled, and TCRdb retains in-frame clones only, with some absent. The sample shows 250,000 or so clones, approximately 88% of them seen only once. The CDR3 sequence is 12 residues long. V lost 8 bases, J lost 0 bases, and 7 bases lay in between. Germline V CDR1 and CDR2: MNHEY, SVGAGI. Sequenced input: peripheral blood. The V call is TRBV6-5, the J call TRBJ1-2; no firm D call. The receptor comes from a woman in her thirties with COVID-19, enrolled during active disease. The CDR3 DNA reads TGTGCCAGCTCGACTTCTAACTATGGCTACACCTTC. Translating it yields CASSTSNYGYTF.